The 28 T cell receptor beta chains given below trace back to one sample, sequenced in a study of blood T cell repertoires in COVID-19. Libraries were prepared by immunoSEQ multiplex PCR; TCRdb keeps only in-frame clonotypes and omits some of them. The table has 150,000 to 200,000 clones, about four fifths seen once. Sample: peripheral blood. The origin of the receptors is a woman aged 40 to 50 with COVID-19, enrolled during active disease.

This chain connects TRBV12-3 or TRBV12-4 to TRBJ1-2; no firm D call. The V end lost 8 bases, the J end lost 4 bases, and 11 bases lay between the germline ends. This CDR3 contains 12 residues. CDR3 in DNA: TGTGCCAGCTCGTATAGTGGCTATGGCTACACCTTC. Protein sequence: CASSYSGYGYTF.

This clone showed up many times. The J gene is TRBJ2-5, the V gene TRBV6-2 or TRBV6-3; D perhaps matches TRBD1 (6 bases). Germline V gene lookup returns CDR1 MNHEY and CDR2 SVGEGT. The ends were cut back, 2 bases at V and 6 bases at J, with 10 bases in the middle. The CDR3 runs 13 residues. CDR3 residues: CASSYQQGQTQYF. CDR3 bases: TGTGCCAGCAGTTACCAACAGGGCCAGACCCAGTACTTC.

The rearrangement uses TRBV27 and TRBJ1-1; D unresolved. Between the trimmed V and J ends, which lost 6 bases and 1 base, there was a span of 18 bases. In germline, CDR1 is MNHEY, CDR2 SMNVEV (reference sequence). The CDR3 spans 16 residues. CDR3 amino acids: CASRTGKPTRNTEAFF. The CDR3, as DNA: TGTGCCAGCAGAACCGGGAAACCTACGCGGAACACTGAAGCTTTCTTT.

This clone showed up just a few times. The chain is built from TRBV5-1 and TRBJ2-3; 7 nucleotides line up with TRBD1. V shed 0 bases and J 0 bases; nucleotides not matched to a gene: 4. Germline loops: CDR1 SGHRS, CDR2 YFSETQ. The CDR3 covers 16 residues. The CDR3 bases are TGCGCCAGCAGCTTGGAAGGACAGGCTAGCACAGATACGCAGTATTTT. Its translation: CASSLEGQASTDTQYF.

This clone was seen a handful of times. In the same sample, other DNA sequences code for this CDR3. The V and J genes are TRBV27 and TRBJ2-6, with D perhaps matching TRBD1 (6 bases). Trimming left V 6 bases short and J 2 bases short, with 8 bases between. This CDR3 has 14 amino acids. Germline loops: CDR1 MNHEY, CDR2 SMNVEV (reference sequence). The CDR3, as DNA: TGTGCCAGCAGAACAGGGACTGGGGCCAACGTCCTGACTTTC. As protein: CASRTGTGANVLTF.

The chain uses TRBV5-1 and TRBJ1-1; no clear D gene. The V end was cut by 0 bases, the J end by 1 base, with 7 bases between. This CDR3 contains 14 residues. Germline CDR1 reads SGHRS; CDR2 reads YFSETQ. In nucleotides, the CDR3 is TGCGCCAGCAGCTTGGCGCGTGAGAACACTGAAGCTTTCTTT. It yields the protein CASSLARENTEAFF.

The DNA for the CDR3 is TGTGCCAGCAGCTTAGTAAGCTCGGATACGCAGTATTTT. Protein product: CASSLVSSDTQYF. The genes are TRBV7-9 and TRBJ2-3; unclear D gene. Germline CDR1 is SEHNR and CDR2 is FQNEAQ (reference sequence). This CDR3 has 13 residues. V dropped 1 base and J dropped 6 bases, with 8 bases sitting between them.

J is TRBJ2-1 and V is TRBV5-1, with D possibly TRBD2 on 10 matching bases. The V gene's germline CDR1 is SGHRS and CDR2 YFSETQ. V was cut by 0 bases and J by 10 bases, with 20 bases left in between. The CDR3 has 16 residues. In nucleotides, the CDR3 is TGCGCCAGCAGCTTGGCCCCAGCGGGAGGGACAGGGGAGCAGTTCTTC. Translation gives CASSLAPAGGTGEQFF.

The chain is built from TRBV10-3 and TRBJ2-1; TRBD1 matches 8 bases. Germline assignment: CDR1 ENHRY and CDR2 SYGVKD. This CDR3 has 13 amino acids. J lost 3 bases, V lost 11 bases, and 6 bases had no gene match. The CDR3 sequence is CAARGTGYNEQFF. As DNA, the CDR3 is TGTGCCGCCCGCGGGACAGGCTACAATGAGCAGTTCTTC.

The chain links TRBV30 to TRBJ2-3; perhaps TRBD1 as D (6 bases). In germline, CDR1 is GTSNPN, CDR2 SVGIG (reference sequence). This CDR3 spans 14 amino acids. Trimming pared 1 base from V and 1 base from J, leaving 9 bases between. In nucleotides, the CDR3 is TGTGCCTGGAGTGGCGCAGGGGGCACAGATACGCAGTATTTT. It codes for CAWSGAGGTDTQYF.

V usage is TRBV5-1 and J usage is TRBJ1-5, with no clear D. V was shortened by 0 bases and J by 5 bases, with 15 bases between the two germline ends. The CDR3 has 16 residues. The germline V gene has CDR1 SGHRS and CDR2 YFSETQ. Here the CDR3 reads CASSLGTVSGDQPQHF. CDR3 nucleotide sequence: TGCGCCAGCAGCTTGGGGACGGTCAGCGGCGATCAGCCCCAGCATTTT.

The chain couples TRBV27 to TRBJ1-5; D unresolved. The CDR3 consists of 8 residues. The germline gives CDR1 MNHEY, CDR2 SMNVEV (reference sequence). The CDR3 reads CDLSTQHF. The CDR3 bases are TGTGACTTATCGACCCAGCATTTT.

The count of this clone is one. The chain combines TRBV18 with TRBJ2-2; TRBD2 aligns across 9 bases. Germline trimming cut 2 bases from V and 4 bases from J; bases unmatched to any gene: 8. Germline V CDR1 and CDR2: KGHSH, LQKENI. This CDR3 is 17 amino acids long. The CDR3 region has the DNA TGTGCCAGCTCACCAGGTCCTAGCGGGGATTTCACCGGGGAGCTGTTTTTT. It translates to CASSPGPSGDFTGELFF.

The chain couples TRBV6-5 to TRBJ1-1; 7 nucleotides match TRBD1. The CDR3 contains 15 residues. Trimming removed 2 bases from V and 3 bases from J; junction bases left unmatched: 6. Germline V lookup: CDR1 MNHEY, CDR2 SVGAGI. The CDR3 protein is CASSYLKGADTEAFF. CDR3 sequence (DNA): TGTGCCAGCAGTTACCTTAAGGGGGCTGACACTGAAGCTTTCTTT.

This chain connects TRBV18 to TRBJ1-5; perhaps TRBD1 as D (5 bases). With 4 bases removed from V and 3 bases from J, the gap between germline ends came to 13 bases. Looked up from germline, CDR1 is KGHSH and CDR2 is LQKENI. The CDR3 covers 15 residues. The CDR3 region is CASSRNGGDNQPQHF. The CDR3 DNA reads TGTGCCAGCTCACGAAACGGGGGGGACAATCAGCCCCAGCATTTT.

The J gene is TRBJ2-7, the V gene TRBV11-2; 9 bases agree with TRBD1. The CDR3 consists of 15 residues. Per germline, CDR1 SGHAT and CDR2 FQNNGV. V shed 5 bases and J 2 bases; nucleotides not matched to a gene: 7. The CDR3 loop reads CASSVGQGSPYEQYF. Written as DNA, the CDR3 is TGTGCCAGCAGCGTCGGACAGGGGTCACCCTACGAGCAGTACTTC.

This chain joins TRBV19 and TRBJ1-5, with a weak D call TRBD1 (5 bases). Germline V gene sequence: CDR1 LNHDA, CDR2 SQIVND (reference sequence). The length of the CDR3 is 13 residues. V was clipped by 9 bases and J by 0 bases, with 9 bases between them. CDR3 coding DNA: TGTGCCAGCAGACAGTATAGCAATCAGCCCCAGCATTTT. Translation: CASRQYSNQPQHF.

Concerning this clone: This sample includes further DNA sequences coding for the same CDR3. The rearrangement links TRBV5-4 to TRBJ2-5; 14 bases are shared with TRBD2. The CDR3 loop spans 17 amino acids. Germline CDR1 is SGHNT and CDR2 is YYREEE (reference sequence). Trimming cost V 5 bases and J 3 bases; bases outside gene matches: 9. The CDR3 bases are TGTGCCAGCAGTCCAGGACTAGCGGGAGGTCCGGAAGAGACCCAGTACTTC. Protein: CASSPGLAGGPEETQYF.

The chain uses TRBV5-4 and TRBJ1-3; D unresolved. Per germline, CDR1 SGHNT and CDR2 YYREEE (reference sequence). The CDR3 sequence is 13 residues long. Trimming cost V 0 bases and J 4 bases, with 5 bases left between them. Written as DNA, the CDR3 is TGTGCCAGCAGCTTGGGTGAGGGAAACACCATATATTTT. It specifies CASSLGEGNTIYF.

V is TRBV2 and J is TRBJ1-2; 9 bases align to TRBD1. The CDR3 length is 13 residues. With V trimmed by 5 bases and J by 6 bases, 4 bases remained unmatched. The germline CDR1 and CDR2 sequences are SNHLY and FYNNEI. The CDR3 DNA sequence: TGTGCCAGCAGTCTTTGGACAGGGGATGGCTACACCTTC. Translating it yields CASSLWTGDGYTF.

CDR3 in DNA: TGTGCCAGCTCACTTAGACAGGGCACTAATCAGCCCCAGCATTTT. Amino acid sequence: CASSLRQGTNQPQHF. V and J are TRBV18 and TRBJ1-5; 7 nucleotides align to TRBD1. The J segment lost 4 bases and the V segment lost 4 bases, leaving 7 bases of the junction unmatched. In germline, CDR1 is KGHSH, CDR2 LQKENI. The CDR3 spans 15 residues.

The genes are TRBV7-3 and TRBJ2-3; 8 nucleotides agree with TRBD2. There are 14 residues in the CDR3. With V trimmed by 8 bases and J by 2 bases, 6 bases remained unmatched. Looked up from germline, CDR1 is SGHTA and CDR2 is FQGTGA. The CDR3 sequence: CASSAGALTDTQYF. The CDR3 nucleotides read TGTGCCAGCTCAGCGGGGGCCCTCACAGATACGCAGTATTTT. The full variable domain, rest sourced from reference TRBV7-3 and TRBJ2-3, is GAGVSQTPSNKVTEKGKYVELRCDPISGHTALYWYRQSLGQGPEFLIYFQGTGAADDSGLPNDRFFAVRPEGSVSTLKIQRTERGDSAVYLCASSAGALTDTQYFGPGTRLTVL.

The chain recombines TRBV3-1 (or the pseudogene TRBV3-2) with TRBJ2-3, with TRBD2 identical over 16 bases. The CDR3 loop spans 14 amino acids. Germline V gene data show CDR1 as LGHDT and CDR2 as YNNKEL (reference sequence). V was pared by 3 bases and J by 10 bases, with 1 base of the junction left unmatched. The CDR3 nucleotides are TGTGCCAGCAGCCAGGGACTAGCGGGGGGGTCGCAGTATTTT. Translated: CASSQGLAGGSQYF.

This chain links TRBV24-1 with TRBJ2-2; no definite D call. This CDR3 is 14 amino acids long. CDR1 is KGHDR and CDR2 is SFDVKD in the germline V gene. Between the trimmed V and J ends, which lost 2 bases and 6 bases, there was a span of 9 bases. CDR3 region: CATSDSLRAGELFF. CDR3 nucleotides: TGTGCCACCAGTGATTCTCTACGGGCCGGGGAGCTGTTTTTT.

The genes are TRBV30 and TRBJ1-3, with a possible D match to TRBD1 (6 bases). CDR3 length: 14 amino acids. Trimming removed 5 bases at V and 0 bases at J, with 11 bases between. The germline gives CDR1 GTSNPN, CDR2 SVGIG (reference sequence). The CDR3 loop reads CAWGTLSSGNTIYF. As DNA, the CDR3 is TGTGCCTGGGGGACATTGAGCTCTGGAAACACCATATATTTT.

This clone was counted only a few times. The CDR3 loop reads CASRRLTNTEAFF. The CDR3 DNA reads TGCGCCAGCAGGCGACTGACGAACACTGAAGCTTTCTTT. This chain joins TRBV10-2 and TRBJ1-1; no clear D gene. Germline loops: CDR1 WSHSY, CDR2 SAAADI. V was clipped by 6 bases and J by 1 base, with 9 bases between them. CDR3 length: 13 amino acids.

V usage is TRBV6-6 and J usage is TRBJ2-7; D is uncertain. This CDR3 is built from 14 residues. V was trimmed by 3 bases and J by 3 bases, leaving 12 bases between them. The germline V gene has CDR1 MNHNY and CDR2 SVGAGI (reference sequence). CDR3 coding DNA: TGTGCCAGCAGTTATTCGCGGCCAGTCTACGAGCAGTACTTC. Residues: CASSYSRPVYEQYF.

The chain couples TRBV4-1 to TRBJ1-4; D might be TRBD1 (6 bases). The V and J ends lost 1 base and 9 bases respectively, with 18 bases between them. This CDR3 spans 16 amino acids. Germline V lookup: CDR1 MGHRA, CDR2 YSYEKL. The CDR3 DNA reads TGCGCCAGCAGCCAAGTCCCGAGGGGGTCGATTAAAAAACTGTTTTTT. This encodes CASSQVPRGSIKKLFF.